The text below deals with one TCR beta chain. TEMRA cells were FACS-enriched and CD8+ and CD4+ T cells negatively isolated. The sample belongs to a study of CD8 T cells in Susac syndrome. CDR1 LGHNA and CDR2 YSLEER come from the germline V gene. This CDR3 has 12 amino acids. V was pared by 4 bases and J by 8 bases, with 8 bases between. Random hexamers primed reverse transcription of roughly 0.5 to 1 ug RNA. immunoSEQ multiplex PCR amplified TCR beta CDR3 across 54 Vbeta, 13 Jbeta. MiXCR was run by TCRdb on the immunoSEQ multiplex PCR reads, yielding one entry per CDR3 protein. The sample contains over 300,000 distinct CDR3 sequences, around 90% of which appear only once.

This TCR was recovered from a human donor with multiple sclerosis. The sequenced material came from CD4+ T cells from PBMCs. V and J are TRBV4-3 and TRBJ2-2, with D unresolved. The DNA for the CDR3 is TGCGCCAGCAGCCGAGATAGAGGGGAGCTGTTTTTT. This translates into CASSRDRGELFF.